The rows below give T cell receptor beta chains drawn from one sample of a study of blood T cell repertoires in COVID-19. Sequenced by immunoSEQ multiplex PCR; TCRdb stores in-frame clones only, minus some. The sample has 240,000 or so clones, about 85% seen once. Sequencing was carried out using peripheral blood. The receptors shown here come from a man in his fifties or sixties who had recovered from COVID-19. CDR3s include the opening cysteine and the closing phenylalanine or tryptophan. The D gene is left open where the match is weak. The size of a clone is reported for some rows only, either as once, few or many, or as a class for expanded clones.

cdr3_aa: CASSADRVGAFF
cdr3_nt: TGTGCCAGCAGCGCGGACAGGGTGGGAGCTTTCTTT
v_call: TRBV7-2
j_call: TRBJ1-1
d_call: TRBD1
clone_size: .

cdr3_aa: CSVVKTGNTEAFF
cdr3_nt: TGCAGCGTTGTCAAGACAGGGAACACTGAAGCTTTCTTT
v_call: TRBV29-1
j_call: TRBJ1-1
d_call: .
clone_size: once

cdr3_aa: CASGWGQANEKLFF
cdr3_nt: TGTGCTAGTGGCTGGGGACAGGCTAATGAAAAACTGTTTTTT
v_call: TRBV12-5
j_call: TRBJ1-4
d_call: TRBD1
clone_size: .

cdr3_aa: CASSVGGKGYTF
cdr3_nt: TGTGCCAGCAGCGTAGGAGGGAAAGGCTACACCTTC
v_call: TRBV9
j_call: TRBJ1-2
d_call: .
clone_size: .

cdr3_aa: CASSFRGPQANYGYTF
cdr3_nt: TGTGCCAGCAGCTTCAGGGGGCCTCAAGCTAACTATGGCTACACCTTC
v_call: TRBV11-2
j_call: TRBJ1-2
d_call: TRBD1
clone_size: .

cdr3_aa: CASRGRNEKLFF
cdr3_nt: TGTGCCAGCCGTGGGAGAAATGAAAAACTGTTTTTT
v_call: TRBV11-2
j_call: TRBJ1-4
d_call: .
clone_size: .

cdr3_aa: CASSLGRALNTEAFF
cdr3_nt: TGTGCCAGCAGCTTAGGAAGAGCTTTGAACACTGAAGCTTTCTTT
v_call: TRBV7-9
j_call: TRBJ1-1
d_call: .
clone_size: .

cdr3_aa: CASRRITDTQYF
cdr3_nt: TGTGCCAGCAGGAGGATCACAGATACGCAGTATTTT
v_call: TRBV2
j_call: TRBJ2-3
d_call: .
clone_size: .

cdr3_aa: CASRGQGGGYTF
cdr3_nt: TGTGCCAGCCGAGGACAGGGGGGAGGCTACACCTTC
v_call: TRBV2
j_call: TRBJ1-2
d_call: TRBD1
clone_size: .

cdr3_aa: CSVEKTGRAYGYTF
cdr3_nt: TGCAGCGTTGAAAAGACAGGGCGTGCCTATGGCTACACCTTC
v_call: TRBV29-1
j_call: TRBJ1-2
d_call: TRBD1
clone_size: .

cdr3_aa: CAISEPGRGNLNTQYF
cdr3_nt: TGTGCCATCAGTGAACCAGGGCGGGGCAACCTGAATACGCAGTATTTT
v_call: TRBV10-3
j_call: TRBJ2-3
d_call: .
clone_size: .

cdr3_aa: CASSFSGGPYNEQFF
cdr3_nt: TGTGCCAGCAGCTTCAGCGGGGGTCCCTACAATGAGCAGTTCTTC
v_call: TRBV5-6
j_call: TRBJ2-1
d_call: TRBD2
clone_size: .

cdr3_aa: CASSLVGGEVNEKLFF
cdr3_nt: TGTGCCAGCAGCTTAGTAGGGGGCGAGGTAAATGAAAAACTGTTTTTT
v_call: TRBV7-9
j_call: TRBJ1-4
d_call: TRBD1
clone_size: few

cdr3_aa: CASSLWGQDPGEQYF
cdr3_nt: TGTGCCAGCAGCTTATGGGGACAGGATCCTGGCGAGCAGTACTTC
v_call: TRBV11-2
j_call: TRBJ2-7
d_call: TRBD1
clone_size: .

cdr3_aa: CASSYSRTGQYGYTF
cdr3_nt: TGTGCCAGCAGTTATTCCCGGACAGGCCAGTATGGCTACACCTTC
v_call: TRBV6-6
j_call: TRBJ1-2
d_call: TRBD1
clone_size: .

cdr3_aa: CASQYMHPPEQYF
cdr3_nt: TGCGCCAGCCAATACATGCACCCTCCCGAGCAGTACTTC
v_call: TRBV5-1
j_call: TRBJ2-7
d_call: .
clone_size: .

cdr3_aa: CATSRALGRGNYGYTF
cdr3_nt: TGTGCCACCAGCAGAGCCCTTGGCAGGGGGAACTATGGCTACACCTTC
v_call: TRBV15
j_call: TRBJ1-2
d_call: TRBD1
clone_size: .

cdr3_aa: CASRFSYQGRRHTEAFF
cdr3_nt: TGTGCCAGCAGGTTTAGTTACCAGGGCAGAAGGCACACTGAAGCTTTCTTT
v_call: TRBV11-2
j_call: TRBJ1-1
d_call: .
clone_size: .

cdr3_aa: CASAGFSYNEQFF
cdr3_nt: TGTGCCTCCGCGGGGTTCTCCTACAATGAGCAGTTCTTC
v_call: TRBV2
j_call: TRBJ2-1
d_call: .
clone_size: few

cdr3_aa: CASSLSGASSYEQYF
cdr3_nt: TGTGCCAGCAGCTTAAGCGGGGCGAGCTCCTACGAGCAGTACTTC
v_call: TRBV7-2
j_call: TRBJ2-7
d_call: TRBD2
clone_size: .

cdr3_aa: CASSTRLGAQTGELFF
cdr3_nt: TGTGCCAGCAGCACCCGTCTGGGAGCACAAACAGGGGAGCTGTTTTTT
v_call: TRBV9
j_call: TRBJ2-2
d_call: .
clone_size: .

cdr3_aa: CAISAASGGYSSYEQYF
cdr3_nt: TGTGCCATCAGTGCCGCTAGCGGGGGGTATAGTTCCTACGAGCAGTACTTC
v_call: TRBV10-3
j_call: TRBJ2-7
d_call: TRBD2
clone_size: .

cdr3_aa: CASTTGFGEQYF
cdr3_nt: TGTGCCAGCACGACAGGGTTTGGCGAGCAGTACTTC
v_call: TRBV19
j_call: TRBJ2-7
d_call: TRBD1
clone_size: .

cdr3_aa: CSVGRQGDTDTQYF
cdr3_nt: TGCAGCGTGGGTCGACAGGGGGACACAGATACGCAGTATTTT
v_call: TRBV29-1
j_call: TRBJ2-3
d_call: TRBD1
clone_size: .

cdr3_aa: CASSDPQGARYGYTF
cdr3_nt: TGTGCCAGCAGTGACCCACAGGGGGCGCGCTATGGCTACACCTTC
v_call: TRBV6-1
j_call: TRBJ1-2
d_call: TRBD1
clone_size: .

cdr3_aa: CASRGPQGNQPQHF
cdr3_nt: TGTGCCAGCAGGGGACCCCAGGGGAATCAGCCCCAGCATTTT
v_call: TRBV6-5
j_call: TRBJ1-5
d_call: .
clone_size: .

cdr3_aa: CASTRRPGQDTQYF
cdr3_nt: TGTGCCAGCACCAGAAGACCAGGACAAGATACGCAGTATTTT
v_call: TRBV6-5
j_call: TRBJ2-3
d_call: .
clone_size: few

cdr3_aa: CASSVAGTEAFF
cdr3_nt: TGTGCCAGCAGCGTAGCAGGGACTGAAGCTTTCTTT
v_call: TRBV9
j_call: TRBJ1-1
d_call: .
clone_size: .

cdr3_aa: CASSFGTFNYGYTF
cdr3_nt: TGTGCCAGCAGCTTTGGGACATTCAACTATGGCTACACCTTC
v_call: TRBV5-6
j_call: TRBJ1-2
d_call: .
clone_size: .

cdr3_aa: CASSYSRGGNQPQHF
cdr3_nt: TGTGCCAGCAGTTACTCGCGGGGAGGAAATCAGCCCCAGCATTTT
v_call: TRBV6-5
j_call: TRBJ1-5
d_call: .
clone_size: .

cdr3_aa: CASSFGGNTGELFF
cdr3_nt: TGCGCCAGCAGCTTCGGGGGGAACACCGGGGAGCTGTTTTTT
v_call: TRBV5-1
j_call: TRBJ2-2
d_call: .
clone_size: few

cdr3_aa: CAWSVTSGSYEQYF
cdr3_nt: TGTGCCTGGAGTGTAACTAGCGGTTCCTACGAGCAGTACTTC
v_call: TRBV30
j_call: TRBJ2-7
d_call: TRBD2
clone_size: .

cdr3_aa: CASSLGQGESETQYF
cdr3_nt: TGTGCCAGCAGCTTAGGACAGGGTGAGAGTGAGACCCAGTACTTC
v_call: TRBV11-3
j_call: TRBJ2-5
d_call: TRBD1
clone_size: .

cdr3_aa: CASSPDRGNTEAFF
cdr3_nt: TGTGCCAGCAGCCCGGACAGGGGGAACACTGAAGCTTTCTTT
v_call: TRBV3-1/TRBV3-2
j_call: TRBJ1-1
d_call: TRBD1
clone_size: .

cdr3_aa: CASRRGNTEAFF
cdr3_nt: TGTGCCAGTAGGAGAGGGAACACTGAAGCTTTCTTT
v_call: TRBV19
j_call: TRBJ1-1
d_call: .
clone_size: .

cdr3_aa: CASTPQRGADYGYTF
cdr3_nt: TGTGCCAGCACCCCCCAACGGGGGGCAGACTATGGCTACACCTTC
v_call: TRBV7-9
j_call: TRBJ1-2
d_call: .
clone_size: .

cdr3_aa: CSVDRLGSAGNEQFF
cdr3_nt: TGCAGCGTCGACAGACTAGGATCCGCCGGGAATGAGCAGTTCTTC
v_call: TRBV29-1
j_call: TRBJ2-1
d_call: .
clone_size: once

cdr3_aa: CASSAGQGRSYEQYF
cdr3_nt: TGTGCCAGCAGCGCCGGACAGGGGCGATCTTACGAGCAGTACTTC
v_call: TRBV6-5
j_call: TRBJ2-7
d_call: TRBD1
clone_size: .

cdr3_aa: CASSLDREPNEQFF
cdr3_nt: TGTGCCAGCAGTTTAGACAGGGAACCCAATGAGCAGTTCTTC
v_call: TRBV2
j_call: TRBJ2-1
d_call: TRBD1
clone_size: .

cdr3_aa: CAISETRREQYF
cdr3_nt: TGTGCCATCAGTGAAACGAGGAGGGAGCAGTACTTC
v_call: TRBV10-3
j_call: TRBJ2-7
d_call: .
clone_size: once

cdr3_aa: CASTSQAPDTQYF
cdr3_nt: TGTGCCAGCACCTCTCAGGCCCCAGATACGCAGTATTTT
v_call: TRBV12-3/TRBV12-4
j_call: TRBJ2-3
d_call: .
clone_size: .

cdr3_aa: CASSLFQAGNEQFF
cdr3_nt: TGCGCCAGCAGCTTGTTTCAGGCGGGAAATGAGCAGTTCTTC
v_call: TRBV5-1
j_call: TRBJ2-1
d_call: .
clone_size: .

cdr3_aa: CASSLFQNTGELFF
cdr3_nt: TGCGCCAGCAGCTTGTTCCAGAACACCGGGGAGCTGTTTTTT
v_call: TRBV5-1
j_call: TRBJ2-2
d_call: .
clone_size: .

cdr3_aa: CASRGSLAGGPNNEQFF
cdr3_nt: TGCGCCAGCCGCGGTTCCTTAGCGGGGGGGCCCAACAATGAGCAGTTCTTC
v_call: TRBV5-1
j_call: TRBJ2-1
d_call: TRBD2
clone_size: .

cdr3_aa: CASRKRRDSTDTQYF
cdr3_nt: TGTGCCAGCAGAAAGCGGAGGGACAGCACAGATACGCAGTATTTT
v_call: TRBV27
j_call: TRBJ2-3
d_call: .
clone_size: .

cdr3_aa: CASSPRTGSDIQYF
cdr3_nt: TGTGCCAGCTCACCCCGGACAGGATCGGACATTCAGTACTTC
v_call: TRBV18
j_call: TRBJ2-4
d_call: TRBD1
clone_size: .

cdr3_aa: CATRQGAGGELFF
cdr3_nt: TGTGCCACCCGACAGGGGGCGGGCGGGGAGCTGTTTTTT
v_call: TRBV6-5
j_call: TRBJ2-2
d_call: TRBD1
clone_size: .

cdr3_aa: CASSTGTGLLGELFF
cdr3_nt: TGTGCCAGCAGCACCGGGACAGGGTTGCTTGGGGAGCTGTTTTTT
v_call: TRBV7-8
j_call: TRBJ2-2
d_call: TRBD1
clone_size: .

cdr3_aa: CASSLSGTGGKAFF
cdr3_nt: TGTGCCAGCAGCTTATCCGGGACAGGGGGGAAGGCTTTCTTT
v_call: TRBV11-2
j_call: TRBJ1-1
d_call: TRBD1
clone_size: .

cdr3_aa: CASSQAGGYNEQFF
cdr3_nt: TGCGCCAGCAGCCAAGCGGGGGGATACAATGAGCAGTTCTTC
v_call: TRBV4-1
j_call: TRBJ2-1
d_call: TRBD2
clone_size: .

cdr3_aa: CASSLDSGSVADTQYF
cdr3_nt: TGCGCCAGCAGCTTAGATAGCGGGTCAGTGGCAGATACGCAGTATTTT
v_call: TRBV5-1
j_call: TRBJ2-3
d_call: TRBD2
clone_size: .

cdr3_aa: CASSGDRDTEAFF
cdr3_nt: TGTGCCAGCAGCGGCGACAGGGACACAGAAGCTTTCTTT
v_call: TRBV6-5
j_call: TRBJ1-1
d_call: TRBD1
clone_size: .

cdr3_aa: CATSDTGYYEQYF
cdr3_nt: TGTGCCACCAGTGACACAGGGTACTACGAGCAGTACTTC
v_call: TRBV24-1
j_call: TRBJ2-7
d_call: .
clone_size: .

cdr3_aa: CATSERGRNQPQHF
cdr3_nt: TGTGCCACCAGTGAAAGGGGTCGGAATCAGCCCCAGCATTTT
v_call: TRBV24-1
j_call: TRBJ1-5
d_call: .
clone_size: once

cdr3_aa: CASSLFRGDGNQPQHF
cdr3_nt: TGTGCCAGCAGTTTATTTCGGGGGGATGGCAATCAGCCCCAGCATTTT
v_call: TRBV28
j_call: TRBJ1-5
d_call: .
clone_size: .